A single sample gave rise to the 32 T cell receptor beta chains below, sequenced in a study of OX40 agonist ivuxolimab in advanced cancers. Only in-frame clones appear in the TCRdb table, and some are missing; sequencing was by immunoSEQ multiplex PCR. The sample records fewer than 55,000 clones, 85% to 90% being singletons. Source: CD4+ or CD8+ T cells sorted from blood, taken in a trial of the OX40 agonist ivuxolimab. These receptors came from an adult with an advanced solid tumor such as melanoma, head and neck, liver or kidney cancer.

In this sample, this clone turned up once. V usage is TRBV2 and J usage is TRBJ2-3; 15 nucleotides match TRBD2. Germline trimming cut 4 bases from V and 6 bases from J; bases unmatched to any gene: 2. Germline V CDR1 and CDR2: SNHLY, FYNNEI. CDR3 size: 15 residues. CDR3 sequence (DNA): TGTGCCAGCAGTGCTGGACTAGCGGGAGGGGATACGCAGTATTTT. Encoded protein: CASSAGLAGGDTQYF.

The V gene is TRBV29-1, the J gene TRBJ1-1, with D possibly being TRBD1 (6 bases). The germline V and J ends were trimmed by 7 bases and 8 bases, with 20 bases remaining between them. Per germline, CDR1 SQVTM and CDR2 ANQGSEA. The CDR3 contains 13 residues. This CDR3 reads CSAQGNREREAFF. The CDR3 DNA reads TGCAGCGCCCAAGGGAACAGGGAGCGAGAAGCTTTCTTT.

The chain carries TRBV30 and TRBJ1-2; no definite D call. Trimming pared 3 bases from V and 8 bases from J, leaving 16 bases between. From germline, CDR1 is GTSNPN and CDR2 SVGIG (reference sequence). CDR3 length equals 13 residues. DNA of the CDR3: TGTGCCTGGAGCCCGGGAGGCACTGGGGGCTACACCTTC. This translates into CAWSPGGTGGYTF.

This clone was seen a few times. The chain has TRBV4-2 and TRBJ2-3; 14 nucleotides line up with TRBD2. The germline gives CDR1 LGHNA, CDR2 YNFKEQ. The trim removed 3 bases at V and 2 bases at J, leaving 16 bases unmatched. The CDR3 sequence is 21 residues long. CDR3 in amino acids: CASSHLQRGLAGVVNTDTQYF. The CDR3 bases are TGTGCCAGCAGCCATCTACAGAGGGGACTAGCGGGAGTTGTGAACACAGATACGCAGTATTTT.

The chain employs TRBV11-2 and TRBJ1-2; possibly TRBD1 for D (5 bases). V gave up 3 bases and J gave up 3 bases, with 14 bases separating them. CDR1 and CDR2 (germline): SGHAT, FQNNGV. The CDR3 spans 15 residues. In DNA form, the CDR3 reads TGTGCCAGCAGCTTCCTCCAGGGTGGGGACTATGGCTACACCTTC. It is translated as CASSFLQGGDYGYTF.

The chain carries TRBV7-9 and TRBJ1-1; D is unresolved. Trimming left V 0 bases short and J 4 bases short, with 12 bases between. This CDR3 comprises 15 residues. Germline V gene sequence: CDR1 SEHNR, CDR2 FQNEAQ (reference sequence). The CDR3 here is CASSLATGRGTEAFF. CDR3 coding DNA: TGTGCCAGCAGCTTAGCGACTGGCCGGGGCACTGAAGCTTTCTTT.

The chain has TRBV7-9 and TRBJ2-2; D unresolved. Germline values: CDR1 SEHNR, CDR2 FQNEAQ (reference sequence). Trimming stripped 2 bases from V and 3 bases from J, with 4 bases between. The CDR3 is made up of 13 amino acids. The CDR3 reads CASSLLDTGELFF. CDR3 bases: TGTGCCAGCAGCTTACTGGACACCGGGGAGCTGTTTTTT.

The gene calls are TRBV19 and TRBJ2-2; D gene ambiguous. This CDR3 region has 16 residues. The germline CDR1 and CDR2 sequences are LNHDA and SQIVND (reference sequence). Trimming took off 3 bases at V and 0 bases at J, with 11 bases between the two ends. For the CDR3, the DNA is TGTGCCAGTAGTATTTGGAAAGCTACGAACACCGGGGAGCTGTTTTTT. This encodes CASSIWKATNTGELFF. Filled out from reference TRBV19 and TRBJ2-2, the complete variable domain reads DGGITQSPKYLFRKEGQNVTLSCEQNLNHDAMYWYRQDPGQGLRLIYYSQIVNDFQKGDIAEGYSVSREKKESFPLTVTSAQKNPTAFYLCASSIWKATNTGELFFGEGSRLTVL.

CDR3 in amino acids: CATFWGPSVSSEAFF. The CDR3, as DNA: TGTGCCACCTTCTGGGGGCCGTCTGTATCGAGTGAAGCTTTCTTT. The V call is TRBV6-1, the J call TRBJ1-1; perhaps TRBD1 as D (6 bases). Germline-derived CDR1 and CDR2 are MNHNS and SASEGT. The CDR3 is 15 amino acids. The ends were cut back, 10 bases at V and 7 bases at J, with 25 bases in the middle.

The CDR3 coding sequence is TGTGCCAGCAGCTTAATGGGAGTTTCGGGCAATGAGCAGTTCTTC. It codes for CASSLMGVSGNEQFF. The chain uses TRBV7-3 and TRBJ2-1; D is perhaps TRBD2 (5 bases). Germline lookup yields CDR1 SGHTA and CDR2 FQGTGA. This CDR3 region has 15 residues. The germline V and J ends were trimmed by 1 base and 6 bases, with 13 bases remaining between them.

The V and J genes are TRBV7-9 and TRBJ1-3, with 7 bases matching TRBD1. Per the germline V gene, CDR1 is SEHNR and CDR2 is FQNEAQ (reference sequence). V gave up 8 bases and J gave up 3 bases; unmatched junction bases: 4. CDR3 size: 13 residues. This CDR3 is CASQGEVGNTIYF. Written as DNA, the CDR3 is TGTGCCAGCCAGGGGGAGGTTGGAAACACCATATATTTT.

The chain uses TRBV7-2 and TRBJ1-6; D is uncertain. The CDR3 is 14 amino acids. Germline V gives CDR1 SGHTA, CDR2 FQGNSA. Between the trimmed V and J ends, which lost 6 bases and 9 bases, there was a span of 15 bases. The CDR3 DNA reads as TGTGCCAGCAGTATCAAGGTTATAGGTTCACCCCTCCACTTT. It is translated as CASSIKVIGSPLHF.

The chain has TRBV7-9 and TRBJ2-3; perhaps D is TRBD1 or TRBD2 (5 bases each). The germline CDR1 and CDR2 sequences are SEHNR and FQNEAQ (reference sequence). This CDR3 comprises 15 residues. V dropped 5 bases and J dropped 1 base, with 13 bases sitting between them. CDR3 region: CASSPDLGGTDTQYF. CDR3 DNA sequence: TGTGCCAGCAGCCCGGACTTAGGGGGCACAGATACGCAGTATTTT.

The chain couples TRBV2 to TRBJ1-2; 8 bases agree with TRBD1. Germline trimming cut 8 bases from V and 13 bases from J; bases unmatched to any gene: 12. This CDR3 has 12 residues. From germline, CDR1 is SNHLY and CDR2 FYNNEI. The CDR3 region has the DNA TGTGCCAGCCGGACAGGGCTTGGAGGAGGCACCTTC. It yields the protein CASRTGLGGGTF.

The chain is built from TRBV18 and TRBJ2-7; 8 bases are a match to TRBD1. The germline gives CDR1 KGHSH, CDR2 LQKENI. V shed 3 bases and J 2 bases; nucleotides not matched to a gene: 3. The CDR3 spans 14 residues. The chain's CDR3 is CASSPDREPYEQYF. In DNA form, the CDR3 reads TGTGCCAGCTCACCGGACAGGGAGCCCTACGAGCAGTACTTC.

The chain recombines TRBV6-1 with TRBJ1-5, with TRBD1 identical over 8 bases. V trimming: 6 bases; J trimming: 3 bases; junction bases outside the gene matches: 7. The CDR3 length is 15 residues. Germline V gene data show CDR1 as MNHNS and CDR2 as SASEGT. CDR3 nucleotides: TGTGCCAGCAGCGCCGGGACAGGACACAATCAGCCCCAGCATTTT. Amino acid sequence: CASSAGTGHNQPQHF.

The chain's CDR3 is CASKLGTGELFF. CDR3 DNA sequence: TGTGCCAGCAAGCTGGGGACCGGGGAGCTGTTTTTT. The V call is TRBV6-1, the J call TRBJ2-2; no reliable D call. Germline CDR1 MNHNS, CDR2 SASEGT. The CDR3 runs 12 residues. Trimming left V 7 bases short and J 5 bases short, with 8 bases between.

The rearrangement uses TRBV9 and TRBJ1-3, with D unresolved. The germline V gene encodes CDR1 SGDLS and CDR2 YYNGEE. V was trimmed by 4 bases and J by 4 bases, leaving 12 bases between them. The CDR3 extends over 14 amino acids. The CDR3: CASSPQLGGNTIYF. The CDR3 DNA is TGTGCCAGCAGCCCCCAACTCGGAGGAAACACCATATATTTT.

J is TRBJ2-5 and V is TRBV19; maybe TRBD1 (6 bases). The germline V and J ends were trimmed by 3 bases and 2 bases, with 7 bases remaining between them. Germline loops: CDR1 LNHDA, CDR2 SQIVND (reference sequence). There are 13 residues in the CDR3. CDR3 protein: CASSMTGQETQYF. Here the CDR3 DNA reads TGTGCCAGTAGTATGACAGGTCAAGAGACCCAGTACTTC.

The chain uses TRBV19 and TRBJ1-2; possibly TRBD1 for D (6 bases). The CDR3 length is 13 residues. Trimming pared 8 bases from V and 8 bases from J, leaving 18 bases between. Germline values: CDR1 LNHDA, CDR2 SQIVND (reference sequence). The DNA of the CDR3 is TGTGCCAGTGATTTACAGGGTTTCGGCGGCTACACCTTC. Protein: CASDLQGFGGYTF. Drawing the rest from reference TRBV19 and TRBJ1-2, the complete variable domain is DGGITQSPKYLFRKEGQNVTLSCEQNLNHDAMYWYRQDPGQGLRLIYYSQIVNDFQKGDIAEGYSVSREKKESFPLTVTSAQKNPTAFYLCASDLQGFGGYTFGSGTRLTVV.

The V and J genes are TRBV5-4 and TRBJ2-3, with 10 bases lining up with TRBD1. Trimming at V came to 4 bases and at J to 2 bases, leaving 4 bases not matched to a gene. There are 15 residues in the CDR3. Looked up from germline, CDR1 is SGHNT and CDR2 is YYREEE (reference sequence). CDR3 DNA: TGTGCCAGCAGCGCGGACAGGGGGACCACAGATACGCAGTATTTT. Translation gives CASSADRGTTDTQYF.

J is TRBJ1-3 and V is TRBV25-1; D gene ambiguous. V was trimmed by 6 bases and J by 4 bases, leaving 7 bases between them. The CDR3 covers 12 residues. CDR1 and CDR2 (germline): MGHDK, SYGVNS. The CDR3 sequence is CASSRLGNTIYF. The CDR3 DNA follows: TGTGCCAGCAGCAGACTGGGAAACACCATATATTTT.

The chain carries TRBV30 and TRBJ1-5; D remains ambiguous. CDR3 length: 13 amino acids. Germline V lookup: CDR1 GTSNPN, CDR2 SVGIG (reference sequence). V dropped 0 bases and J dropped 2 bases, with 5 bases sitting between them. The CDR3 region has the DNA TGTGCCTGGAGTGTAGAGGGCAATCAGCCCCAGCATTTT. It translates to CAWSVEGNQPQHF.

The sample holds a few counts of this clone. This rearrangement joins TRBV16 to TRBJ2-3; 7 bases match TRBD2. The V gene's germline CDR1 is KGHSY and CDR2 FQNENV. The V gene end was trimmed by 2 bases and the J gene end by 2 bases; junction bases not matched to a gene: 7. CDR3 length: 16 amino acids. CDR3 protein: CASSQGRGRVTDTQYF. In DNA form, the CDR3 reads TGTGCCAGCAGCCAAGGTCGCGGGAGAGTCACAGATACGCAGTATTTT.

The genes are TRBV27 and TRBJ1-5; TRBD1 matches 7 bases. The CDR3 is 15 amino acids. Germline values: CDR1 MNHEY, CDR2 SMNVEV (reference sequence). Unmatched junction bases numbered 7, after V lost 2 bases and J lost 6 bases. Written as DNA, the CDR3 is TGTGCCAGCAGTTTAAGACAGGGCGGAGGTCAGCCCCAGCATTTT. Its translation: CASSLRQGGGQPQHF.

In its sample, this clone was seen a few times. The V call is TRBV10-3, the J call TRBJ1-4; maybe TRBD1 (5 bases). Germline values: CDR1 ENHRY, CDR2 SYGVKD. Trimming shortened V by 11 bases and J by 4 bases, and 14 bases separated the two germline ends. The CDR3 totals 13 residues. DNA of the CDR3: TGTGCCGTCGGGGGGTTGATTAATGAAAAACTGTTTTTT. Residues: CAVGGLINEKLFF.

J is TRBJ2-7 and V is TRBV13; 10 positions agree with TRBD1. The CDR3 has 14 residues. J lost 6 bases, V lost 4 bases, and 6 bases had no gene match. From germline, CDR1 is PRHDT and CDR2 FYEKMQ (reference sequence). The CDR3 spells CASSSGQGPGEQYF. The CDR3 DNA is TGTGCCAGCAGCTCGGGACAGGGGCCAGGCGAGCAGTACTTC.

This chain joins TRBV6-1 and TRBJ2-3, with a tentative D call TRBD1 (5 bases). V was cut by 3 bases and J by 2 bases, with 12 bases left in between. Germline V gene data show CDR1 as MNHNS and CDR2 as SASEGT. The CDR3 contains 15 residues. CDR3 DNA sequence: TGTGCCAGCAGTGAGTACGGACACAACACAGATACGCAGTATTTT. Translated, it gives CASSEYGHNTDTQYF.

V usage is TRBV30 and J usage is TRBJ1-5; D is possibly TRBD1 (5 bases). V dropped 1 base and J dropped 7 bases, with 8 bases sitting between them. The CDR3 loop spans 12 amino acids. Germline assignment: CDR1 GTSNPN and CDR2 SVGIG (reference sequence). DNA of the CDR3: TGTGCCTGGAGTGGGGGGAAACAGCCCCAGCATTTT. It specifies CAWSGGKQPQHF.

The chain links TRBV5-1 to TRBJ2-1, with 9 positions matching TRBD2. The CDR3 sequence is 17 residues long. V dropped 0 bases and J dropped 8; count of bases not matched to a gene: 12. CDR1 and CDR2 (germline): SGHRS, YFSETQ. CDR3 coding DNA: TGCGCCAGCAGCTTGGAGGGCGGGAGGGATTATGACGATGAGCAGTTCTTC. Protein sequence: CASSLEGGRDYDDEQFF.

The chain recombines TRBV19 with TRBJ2-2; D might be TRBD1 (5 bases). The CDR3 extends over 14 amino acids. V dropped 7 bases and J dropped 1 base, with 10 bases sitting between them. Germline CDR1 and CDR2: LNHDA and SQIVND (reference sequence). Here the CDR3 reads CASTTTGNTGELFF. In nucleotides, the CDR3 is TGTGCCAGTACCACTACAGGGAACACCGGGGAGCTGTTTTTT.

The rearrangement joins TRBV7-9 to TRBJ1-1; the D is unclear. V lost 0 bases to trimming and J lost 0 bases, with 17 bases between them. The CDR3 runs 18 residues. Germline V gives CDR1 SEHNR, CDR2 FQNEAQ (reference sequence). In nucleotides, the CDR3 is TGTGCCAGCAGCTTAGCCCTTGGCAGGCAACAACTGAACACTGAAGCTTTCTTT. It translates to CASSLALGRQQLNTEAFF.